This is a list of T cell receptor beta chains from one sample in a study of T-cell reconstitution after alpha-beta-depleted transplantation in children. TCRdb re-derived calls from the PCR reads in MiXCR, one entry per CDR3 protein. The sample lists about 830,000 distinct CDR3 sequences, approximately 15% occurring once. The material was PBMCs, mostly from graft donor cells, obtained 360 days after TCRalphabeta/CD19-depleted stem cell transplant. The receptor source for this set is a male patient aged 10 to 17 who had a stem cell transplant for acute lymphoblastic leukemia, so the T cells may come from the graft donor. Both conserved end residues are part of each CDR3. Each record gives: V gene, clone size, CDR3 length, J gene, D gene, CDR3 DNA, CDR3 protein. D genes are given only for firm matches. The listing skips clone size in some rows; elsewhere it reads once, few, many or a size class.

>TRBV6-6|-|13|TRBJ2-2|TRBD2
TGTGCCAGCAGGCGGACTAGGGCCGGGGAGCTGCTTTTT
CASRRTRAGELLF
>TRBV7-3|-|15|TRBJ2-3|TRBD1
TGTGCCAGCAGCTCCGTAGGGGGCGCGGGAGATACGCAGTATTTT
CASSSVGGAGDTQYF
>TRBV7-9|many|16|TRBJ2-7|-
TGTGCCAGCAGCTACCCCTCCAGCGGATCTCCCTACGAGCAGTACTTC
CASSYPSSGSPYEQYF
>TRBV3-1|-|13|TRBJ1-4|-
TGTGCCAGCAGCCGATTTAAGGGGGAAAAACTGTTTTTT
CASSRFKGEKLFF
>TRBV20-1|-|15|TRBJ2-7|-
TGCAGTGCTAGAGATCTGAGGTTAGACTCCTACGAGCAGTACTTC
CSARDLRLDSYEQYF
>TRBV6-6|few|14|TRBJ1-2|-
TGTGCCAGCAGCCAACTCACAGGGCCCTATGGCTACACCTTC
CASSQLTGPYGYTF
>TRBV5-1|few|15|TRBJ2-7|TRBD1
TGCGCCAGCAGCTCCAGTCCGGGACAGACCTACGAGCAGTACTTC
CASSSSPGQTYEQYF
>TRBV7-9|once|11|TRBJ1-1|-
TGTGCCAGCAGCGCCGGACCTGAAGCTTTCTTT
CASSAGPEAFF
>TRBV4-1|few|15|TRBJ2-7|-
TGCGCCAGCAGCCCCACACCCGACCTTTATTACGAGCAGTACTTC
CASSPTPDLYYEQYF
>TRBV4-2|-|17|TRBJ2-2|TRBD1
TGTGCCAGCAGCCTCCCAGGACAGGCGATAAACACCGGGGAGCTGTTTTTT
CASSLPGQAINTGELFF
>TRBV27|-|16|TRBJ2-1|-
TGTGCCAGCAGTTTACCCCTCGGCGGGTTCTACAATGAGCAGTTCTTC
CASSLPLGGFYNEQFF
>TRBV20-1|-|13|TRBJ2-7|TRBD1
TGCAGTGCCGGACAGGTCCTAGCCTACGAGCAGTACTTC
CSAGQVLAYEQYF
>TRBV6-6|-|13|TRBJ2-5|-
TGTGCCAGCCGGCTAGGCGCTCAAGAGACCCAGTACTTC
CASRLGAQETQYF
>TRBV5-5|few|16|TRBJ2-7|TRBD2
TGTGCCAGCAGCGCCCGGGCGGGAGGGCCCTACTACGAGCAGTACTTC
CASSARAGGPYYEQYF
>TRBV7-6|few|15|TRBJ1-2|-
TGTGCCAGCAGCCCCCGGGGGGATCCTAACTATGGCTACACCTTC
CASSPRGDPNYGYTF
>TRBV29-1|many|16|TRBJ2-6|-
TGCAGCGTTCCCGGCCGGGGGAACGCTGGGGCCAACGTCCTGACTTTC
CSVPGRGNAGANVLTF
>TRBV28|few|16|TRBJ1-3|-
TGTGCCAGCAGTTTACCCCTTGGGACTGTTGGAAACACCATATATTTT
CASSLPLGTVGNTIYF
>TRBV7-3|-|15|TRBJ2-2|-
TGTGCCAGCAGCTTAACGTCGTTGGAGACCGGGGAGCTGTTTTTT
CASSLTSLETGELFF
>TRBV7-3|-|13|TRBJ2-2|-
TGTGCCAGCAGCTTAGGGAGCGGAGGGGAGCTGTTTTTT
CASSLGSGGELFF
>TRBV7-9|few|17|TRBJ2-6|TRBD1
TGTGCCAGCAGGAACAGACAGGGGGTCTTGGGGGCCAACGTCCTGACTTTC
CASRNRQGVLGANVLTF
>TRBV12-3/TRBV12-4|-|11|TRBJ1-1|-
TGTGCCAGCAGGGGACTCACTGAAGCTTTCTTT
CASRGLTEAFF
>TRBV20-1|-|13|TRBJ2-6|-
TGCAGTACCGGGGCGGTTGGGGCCAACGTCCTGACTTTC
CSTGAVGANVLTF
>TRBV6-1|-|14|TRBJ1-4|-
TGTGCCAGCAGCCAAGACAGCGGAAATGAAAAACTGTTTTTT
CASSQDSGNEKLFF
>TRBV7-9|few|14|TRBJ2-1|TRBD1
TGTGCCAGCAGCTACGGACAGGGAGAGAATGAGCAGTTCTTC
CASSYGQGENEQFF
>TRBV5-1|few|15|TRBJ2-2|-
TGCGCCAGCAGCTTCACCGGGATTATCACCGGGGAGCTGTTTTTT
CASSFTGIITGELFF
>TRBV9|few|12|TRBJ1-4|-
TGTGCCAGCAGCATCCCCCCCGGCGAACTGTTTTTT
CASSIPPGELFF
>TRBV11-1|few|18|TRBJ1-1|TRBD1
TGTGCCAGCAACCTCCTGGGGACAGGGGGCGCGGGGAACACTGAAGCTTTCTTT
CASNLLGTGGAGNTEAFF
>TRBV5-1|-|13|TRBJ1-2|-
TGCGCCAGCAGCTTGCGCCCAAGGGATGGCTACACCTTC
CASSLRPRDGYTF
>TRBV7-6|-|17|TRBJ2-7|TRBD2
TGTGCCAGCAGCTTAGGCTGGGCGGGAGATCGAACCTACGAGCAGTACTTC
CASSLGWAGDRTYEQYF
>TRBV9|-|16|TRBJ2-3|TRBD2
TGTGCCAGCAGCGACGGAGCGGGAGGGCCGGAATCCCCGCAGTATTTT
CASSDGAGGPESPQYF
>TRBV2|-|15|TRBJ1-5|-
TGTGCCAGCAGTGAAGGGCAGGTTGGTTTTCAGCCCCAGCATTTT
CASSEGQVGFQPQHF
>TRBV5-1|-|11|TRBJ2-5|-
TGCGCCAGCAGCTTGGAGAGTACCCAGTACTTC
CASSLESTQYF
>TRBV6-5|few|16|TRBJ2-1|TRBD2
TGTGCCAGCAGTTACACCCTAGCGGGAGTAAGGAATGAGCAGTTCTTC
CASSYTLAGVRNEQFF
>TRBV3-1|many|13|TRBJ2-7|-
TGTGCCAGCAGCCAAGAACTTTTCTACGAGCAGTACTTC
CASSQELFYEQYF
>TRBV7-9|few|16|TRBJ2-1|TRBD2
TGTGCCAGCAGCTTAGGGCGGGAGAGGGGTTACAATGAGCAGTTCTTC
CASSLGRERGYNEQFF
>TRBV29-1|many|14|TRBJ2-2|-
TGCAGCGTTGAAGGGCCAGGGGAGTCCGGGGAGCTGTTTTTT
CSVEGPGESGELFF
>TRBV5-1|-|14|TRBJ2-4|TRBD1
TGCGCCAGCAGCATTGGACAGGGGAAATACATTCAGTACTTC
CASSIGQGKYIQYF
>TRBV7-2|many|15|TRBJ2-2|-
TGTGCCAGCAGCCTAGGAAGGTGGGGGACCGGGGAGCTGTTTTTT
CASSLGRWGTGELFF
>TRBV18|-|15|TRBJ2-4|-
TGTGCCAGCCCCCAGGTGGCCCGGGCCAAAAACATTCAGTACTTC
CASPQVARAKNIQYF
>TRBV20-1|-|13|TRBJ2-7|TRBD1
TGCAGTGCCCGGACAGGGCTTAGTCGCGAGCAGTACTTC
CSARTGLSREQYF
>TRBV19|-|16|TRBJ2-7|TRBD1
TGTGCCAGTAGTATGGGTTTGTTGGGACAGGGGCACGAGCAGTACTTC
CASSMGLLGQGHEQYF
>TRBV27|-|14|TRBJ2-2|-
TGTGCCAGCACCTTTTCGGGGTACACCGGGGAGCTGTTTTTT
CASTFSGYTGELFF
>TRBV11-2|-|15|TRBJ2-2|-
TGTGCCAGCAGCTTAGCCTTTGACAGATACCGGGAGCTGTTTTTT
CASSLAFDRYRELFF
>TRBV6-5|-|15|TRBJ1-1|TRBD1
TGTGCCAGCAGTTTATCAGGGGGATTGAACACTGAAGCTTTCTTT
CASSLSGGLNTEAFF
>TRBV5-1|few|14|TRBJ1-4|-
TGCGCCAGCAGCTTGGAGTGGCGGAATGAAAAACTGTTTTTT
CASSLEWRNEKLFF
>TRBV20-1|-|13|TRBJ2-1|TRBD2
TGCAGCCCCGGGGAGGGCCTCTACAATGAGCAGTTCTTC
CSPGEGLYNEQFF
>TRBV7-8|-|17|TRBJ2-7|-
TGTGCCAGCAGCTTAGAGGTCAGGGGCTTAAGATCCTACGAGCAGTACTTC
CASSLEVRGLRSYEQYF
>TRBV27|-|14|TRBJ2-5|-
TGTGCCAGCAGTTCTTCTAGCGTACAAGAGACCCAGTACTTC
CASSSSSVQETQYF